The clone carrying this TCR beta chain was detected ten times or more. Antigen specificity is unknown. TCRdb re-analysed the reads in MiXCR, keeping a single row per CDR3 protein. The sample includes under 850,000 distinct CDR3 sequences, roughly 30% of them seen just once. This sample is part of a study of T cell repertoires in cytomegalovirus infection. Overall study: Both recently identified HLA-C-restricted and well-studied HLA-B-restricted CMV epitopes were used in the study. It can be stated that public TCR beta signatures indicated CMV infection as well as a matching HLA type. Study-wide points: Dominant in the ex vivo response were TCR beta clonotypes restricted by HLA-C and specific for CMV.

The CDR3 has 13 residues. Trimming pared 1 base from V and 9 bases from J, leaving 10 bases between. Looked up from germline, CDR1 is SGHAT and CDR2 is FQNNGV. The chain combines TRBV11-2 with TRBJ1-5; possible D gene TRBD1, 5 bases. Sequenced material: cultured PBMCs, taken from culture after CMV antigen stimulation. The origin of this receptor is a human donor in good health (CMV status not recorded). Some clones in this sample may be carry-over from other donors' samples. The DNA of the CDR3 is TGTGCCAGCAGCTTAGTTGACAGATCGCCCCAGCATTTT. The encoded protein is CASSLVDRSPQHF.